The 3 T cell receptor beta chains below all came from one sample that was sequenced in a study of T cell changes during pregnancy in multiple sclerosis. Sequenced by immunoSEQ multiplex PCR; TCRdb stores in-frame clones only, minus some. The sample holds some 100,000 clones, 94% seen once. The specimen comprised peripheral blood, sampled before pregnancy. The receptor source for this set is a female donor with multiple sclerosis, enrolled in a pregnancy study.

V usage is TRBV27 and J usage is TRBJ1-1; TRBD1 matches 9 bases. The germline gives CDR1 MNHEY, CDR2 SMNVEV (reference sequence). The CDR3 covers 16 residues. J lost 3 bases, V lost 4 bases, and 9 bases had no gene match. CDR3 sequence (DNA): TGTGCCAGCAGTTCATCCCTAACAGGGGGCTACACTGAAGCTTTCTTT. Residues: CASSSSLTGGYTEAFF.

The rearrangement links TRBV6-5 to TRBJ1-1; D not resolved. The CDR3 has 16 amino acids. V lost 2 bases, J lost 0 bases, and 13 bases lay in between. In germline, CDR1 is MNHEY, CDR2 SVGAGI. The CDR3 sequence: CASSYASGRLNTEAFF. CDR3 bases: TGTGCCAGCAGTTACGCTTCGGGTCGCCTGAACACTGAAGCTTTCTTT.

V gene TRBV20-1 combines with J gene TRBJ2-7, with a weak D call TRBD1 (6 bases). The CDR3 has 10 residues. Germline CDR1 and CDR2: DFQATT and SNEGSKA (reference sequence). CDR3 in amino acids: CSLRGYEQYF. The CDR3 nucleotides read TGCAGCCTCAGGGGCTACGAGCAGTACTTC.